These T cell receptor beta chains were read from a single sample in a study of PD-1 blockade in classical Hodgkin lymphoma. Sequencing was performed with immunoSEQ multiplex PCR; in TCRdb, only in-frame clones are kept and a portion is missing. This table holds roughly 90,000 clones, more than 80% found once. Source: peripheral blood mononuclear cells (PBMCs), taken before the second cycle of nivolumab. Receptors were obtained from a human donor with classical Hodgkin lymphoma. Each CDR3 is given with its conserved first and last residue. The order of the fields is D gene, V gene, J gene, clone size, CDR3 protein, CDR3 DNA. A D gene is named only where the DNA matches it firmly. Size values are once, few and many counts, or a class for expanded clones, and some rows have none.

>TRBD1|TRBV4-1|TRBJ2-7|few
CASSLGTALSYEQYF
TGCGCCAGCAGCCTAGGGACAGCTCTCTCCTACGAGCAGTACTTC
>NA|TRBV28|TRBJ2-5|NA
CASSFGGIQETQYF
TGTGCCAGCAGTTTTGGGGGAATTCAAGAGACCCAGTACTTC
>TRBD1|TRBV19|TRBJ1-2|NA
CASSRRPGQGGYGYTF
TGTGCCAGTAGTAGAAGACCGGGACAGGGGGGCTATGGCTACACCTTC
>TRBD1|TRBV6-5|TRBJ2-7|NA
CASSKGQATSYEQYF
TGTGCCAGCAGTAAGGGACAGGCGACCTCCTACGAGCAGTACTTC
>NA|TRBV2|TRBJ2-1|NA
CASSEQVWGEQFF
TGTGCCAGCAGCGAACAGGTTTGGGGTGAGCAGTTCTTC
>NA|TRBV7-2|TRBJ2-3|NA
CASSYGTRGGTDTQYF
TGTGCCAGCAGCTACGGGACTCGCGGAGGCACAGATACGCAGTATTTT
>NA|TRBV5-1|TRBJ2-7|few
CASSFARGLTDEQYF
TGCGCCAGCAGCTTCGCCCGGGGGCTCACAGACGAGCAGTACTTC
>NA|TRBV19|TRBJ2-1|NA
CASFSGNPYNEQFF
TGTGCCAGTTTTAGCGGAAACCCCTACAATGAGCAGTTCTTC
>TRBD2|TRBV6-6|TRBJ2-3|NA
CASLAGVQDTQYF
TGTGCCAGCCTAGCGGGAGTGCAAGATACGCAGTATTTT
>TRBD1|TRBV7-2|TRBJ1-1|once
CASSFETGGITEAFF
TGTGCCAGCAGCTTCGAGACAGGGGGCATCACTGAAGCTTTCTTT